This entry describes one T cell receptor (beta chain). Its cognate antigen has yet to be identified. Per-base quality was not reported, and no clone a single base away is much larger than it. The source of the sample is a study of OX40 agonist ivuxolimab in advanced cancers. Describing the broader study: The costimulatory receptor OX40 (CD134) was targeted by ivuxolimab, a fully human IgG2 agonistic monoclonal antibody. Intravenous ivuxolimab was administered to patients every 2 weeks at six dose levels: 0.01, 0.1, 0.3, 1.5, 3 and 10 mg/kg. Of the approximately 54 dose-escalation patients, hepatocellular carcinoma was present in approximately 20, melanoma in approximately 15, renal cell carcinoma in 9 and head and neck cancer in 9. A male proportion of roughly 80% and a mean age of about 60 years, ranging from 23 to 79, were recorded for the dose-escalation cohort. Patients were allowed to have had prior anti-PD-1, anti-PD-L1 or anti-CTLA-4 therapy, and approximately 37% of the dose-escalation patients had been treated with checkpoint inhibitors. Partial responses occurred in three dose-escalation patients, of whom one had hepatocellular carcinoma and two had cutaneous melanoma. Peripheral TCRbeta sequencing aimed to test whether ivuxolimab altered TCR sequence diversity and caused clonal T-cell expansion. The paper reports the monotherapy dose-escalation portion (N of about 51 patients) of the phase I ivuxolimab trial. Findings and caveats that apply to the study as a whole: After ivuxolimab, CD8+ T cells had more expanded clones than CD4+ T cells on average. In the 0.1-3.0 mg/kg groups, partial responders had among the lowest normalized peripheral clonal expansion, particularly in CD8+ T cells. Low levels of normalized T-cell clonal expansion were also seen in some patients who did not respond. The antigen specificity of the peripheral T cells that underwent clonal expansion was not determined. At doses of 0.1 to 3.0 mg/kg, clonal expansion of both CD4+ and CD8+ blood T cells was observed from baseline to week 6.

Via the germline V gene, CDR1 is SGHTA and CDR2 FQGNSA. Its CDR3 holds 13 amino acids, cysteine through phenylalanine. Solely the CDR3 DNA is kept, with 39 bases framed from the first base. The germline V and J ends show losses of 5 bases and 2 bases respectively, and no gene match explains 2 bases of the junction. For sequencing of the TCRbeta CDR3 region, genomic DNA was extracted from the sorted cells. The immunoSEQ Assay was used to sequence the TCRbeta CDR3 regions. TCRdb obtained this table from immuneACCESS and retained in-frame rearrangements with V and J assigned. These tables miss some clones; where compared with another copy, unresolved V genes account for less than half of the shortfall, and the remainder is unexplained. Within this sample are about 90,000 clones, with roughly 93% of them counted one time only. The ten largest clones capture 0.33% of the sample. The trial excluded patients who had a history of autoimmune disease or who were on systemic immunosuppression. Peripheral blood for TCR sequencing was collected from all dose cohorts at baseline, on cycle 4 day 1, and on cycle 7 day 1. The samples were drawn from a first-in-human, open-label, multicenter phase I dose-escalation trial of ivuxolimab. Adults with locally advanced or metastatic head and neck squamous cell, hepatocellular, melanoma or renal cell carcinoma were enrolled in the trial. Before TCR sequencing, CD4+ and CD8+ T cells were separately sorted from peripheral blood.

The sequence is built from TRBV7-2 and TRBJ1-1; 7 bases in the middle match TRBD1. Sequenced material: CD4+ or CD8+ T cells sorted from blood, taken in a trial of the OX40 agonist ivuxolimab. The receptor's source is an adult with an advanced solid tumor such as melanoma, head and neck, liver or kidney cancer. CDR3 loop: CASSGQVNTEAFF. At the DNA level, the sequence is TGTGCCAGCAGCGGACAGGTTAACACTGAAGCTTTCTTT.